This T cell receptor (beta chain) derives from a study of T-cell reconstitution after alpha-beta-depleted transplantation in children. Findings and caveats of the study: Roughly two months post-transplant, alpha-beta T cells reportedly originated from several hundred graft clones that had expanded. Fresh T-cell production supplied most of the T-cell counts and diversity seen one year after transplant.

Unique molecular identifiers were incorporated during preparation of the TCRbeta library. TCRdb re-called the PCR reads with MiXCR, one entry per CDR3 protein. The sample includes approximately 300,000 distinct CDR3 sequences, 9.5% to 13% of them seen just once. The CDR3 consists of 13 residues. Trimming stripped 6 bases from V and 1 base from J, with 10 bases between. In germline, CDR1 is SGHVS, CDR2 FNYEAQ. In its sample, this clonotype was seen many times. Its matching antigen is unknown. The sequence derives from a boy in the first two years of life with acute myeloid leukemia, due to receive a stem cell transplant. Sequencing was performed on PBMCs, taken before TCRalphabeta/CD19-depleted stem cell transplant. This rearrangement joins TRBV7-6 to TRBJ2-7, with D uncertain. In DNA, the CDR3 is TGTGCCAGCAGTCGTACACCTTCCTACGAGCAGTACTTC. Residues: CASSRTPSYEQYF.